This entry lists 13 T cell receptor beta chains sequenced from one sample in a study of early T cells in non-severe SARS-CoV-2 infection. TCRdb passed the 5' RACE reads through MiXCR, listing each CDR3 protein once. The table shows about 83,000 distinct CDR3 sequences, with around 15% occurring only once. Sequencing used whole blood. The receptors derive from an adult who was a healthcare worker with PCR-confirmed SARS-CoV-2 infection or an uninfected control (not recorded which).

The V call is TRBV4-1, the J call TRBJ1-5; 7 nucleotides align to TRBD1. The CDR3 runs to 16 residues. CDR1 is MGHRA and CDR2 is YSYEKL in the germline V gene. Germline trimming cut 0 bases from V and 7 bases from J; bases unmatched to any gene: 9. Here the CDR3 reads CASSQEGRAGGQPQHF. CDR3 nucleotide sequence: TGCGCCAGCAGCCAAGAAGGGCGGGCAGGGGGACAGCCCCAGCATTTT.

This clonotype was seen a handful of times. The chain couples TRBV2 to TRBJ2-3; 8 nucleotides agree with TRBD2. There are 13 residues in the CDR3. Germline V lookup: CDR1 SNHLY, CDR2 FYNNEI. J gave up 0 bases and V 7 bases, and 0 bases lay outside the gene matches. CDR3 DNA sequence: TGTGCCAGCAAGCGGGGGAGCACAGATACGCAGTATTTT. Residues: CASKRGSTDTQYF.

Written as DNA, the CDR3 is TGTGCCAGCAGCTCCCGAAGCTACGAGCAGTACTTC. It yields the protein CASSSRSYEQYF. The J gene is TRBJ2-7, the V gene TRBV7-9; D not certain. The V and J ends lost 4 bases and 3 bases respectively, with 7 bases between them. The CDR3 is 12 residues long. The germline gives CDR1 SEHNR, CDR2 FQNEAQ (reference sequence).

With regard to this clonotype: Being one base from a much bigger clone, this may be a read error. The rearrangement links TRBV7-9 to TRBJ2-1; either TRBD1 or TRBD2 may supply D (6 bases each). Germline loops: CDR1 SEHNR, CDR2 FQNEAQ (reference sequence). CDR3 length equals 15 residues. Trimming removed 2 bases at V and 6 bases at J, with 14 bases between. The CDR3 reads CASSLSKGGANEQFF. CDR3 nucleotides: TGTGCCAGCAGCTTATCCAAGGGGGGTGCCAATGAGCAGTTCTTC.

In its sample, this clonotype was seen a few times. For the CDR3, the DNA is TGTGCCAGCAAGGGTCGGACTAGCGGTTACAATGAGCAGTTCTTC. Encoded protein: CASKGRTSGYNEQFF. This sequence joins TRBV6-6 and TRBJ2-1; TRBD2 aligns across 10 bases. Looked up from germline, CDR1 is MNHNY and CDR2 is SVGAGI (reference sequence). CDR3 length: 15 residues. V dropped 7 bases and J dropped 4; count of bases not matched to a gene: 7.

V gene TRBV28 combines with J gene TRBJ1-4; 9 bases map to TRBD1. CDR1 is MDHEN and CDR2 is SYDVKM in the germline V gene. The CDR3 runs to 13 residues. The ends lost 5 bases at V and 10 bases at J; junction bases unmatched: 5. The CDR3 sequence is CASSGTGRGKLFF. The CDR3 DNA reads TGTGCCAGCAGTGGGACAGGGCGAGGAAAACTGTTTTTT.

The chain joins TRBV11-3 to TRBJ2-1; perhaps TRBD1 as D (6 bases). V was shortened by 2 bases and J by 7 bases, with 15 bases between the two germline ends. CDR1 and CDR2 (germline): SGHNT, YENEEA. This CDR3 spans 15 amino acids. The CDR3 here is CASSLLQGMRNEQFF. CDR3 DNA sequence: TGTGCCAGCAGCTTACTACAGGGTATGCGGAATGAGCAGTTCTTC.

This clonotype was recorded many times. CDR3 residues: CASSTTSGKLGEQFF. In nucleotides, the CDR3 is TGTGCCAGCAGTACGACTAGCGGGAAACTTGGTGAGCAGTTCTTC. The rearrangement links TRBV7-2 to TRBJ2-1, with TRBD2 matching over 11 bases. The CDR3 has 15 amino acids. The germline V gene encodes CDR1 SGHTA and CDR2 FQGNSA. Unmatched junction bases numbered 10, after V lost 6 bases and J lost 9 bases.

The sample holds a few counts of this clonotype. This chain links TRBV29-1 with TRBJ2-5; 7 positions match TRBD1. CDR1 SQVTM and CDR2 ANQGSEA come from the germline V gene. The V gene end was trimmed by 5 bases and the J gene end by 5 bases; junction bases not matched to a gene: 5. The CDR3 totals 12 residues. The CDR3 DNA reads TGCAGCGTTCAATACAGGGGCGAGACCCAGTACTTC. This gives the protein CSVQYRGETQYF.

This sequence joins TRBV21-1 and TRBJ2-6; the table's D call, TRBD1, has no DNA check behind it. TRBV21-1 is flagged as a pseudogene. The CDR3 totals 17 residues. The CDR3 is CASSSHPGLSGANVLTF. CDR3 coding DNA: TGTGCCAGCAGCTCCCATCCAGGGCTCTCTGGGGCCAACGTCCTGACTTTC.

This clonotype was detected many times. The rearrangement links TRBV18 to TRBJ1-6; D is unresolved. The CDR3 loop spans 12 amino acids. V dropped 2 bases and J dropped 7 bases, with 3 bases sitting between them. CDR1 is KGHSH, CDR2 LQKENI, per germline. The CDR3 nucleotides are TGTGCCAGCTCACCAGGGAATTCACCCCTCCACTTT. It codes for CASSPGNSPLHF.

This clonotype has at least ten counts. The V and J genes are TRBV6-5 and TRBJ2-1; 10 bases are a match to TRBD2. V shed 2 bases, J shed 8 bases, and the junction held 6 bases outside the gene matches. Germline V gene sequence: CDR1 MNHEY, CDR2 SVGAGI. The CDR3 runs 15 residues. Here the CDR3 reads CASSYGASGSHEQFF. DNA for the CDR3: TGTGCCAGCAGTTACGGGGCTAGCGGGAGCCATGAGCAGTTCTTC.

In DNA form, the CDR3 reads TGTGCCAGCAGTCTCCGACAGAGTCAAAACACAGATACGCAGTATTTT. The encoded protein is CASSLRQSQNTDTQYF. The V call is TRBV12-3 or TRBV12-4, the J call TRBJ2-3; possible D gene TRBD1, 5 bases. The CDR3 consists of 16 residues. Between the trimmed V and J ends, which lost 5 bases and 2 bases, there was a span of 17 bases.